Shown below are 11 T cell receptor beta chains from a single sample sequenced in a study of blood T cell repertoires in COVID-19. Using immunoSEQ multiplex PCR, the repertoire was profiled, and TCRdb retains in-frame clones only, with some absent. The data hold some 150,000 clones, with around 92% observed a single time. The sample was peripheral blood. The source is a man aged 55 to 70 with acute or convalescent COVID-19.

The CDR3 sequence: CASSFGTGYEQYF. The CDR3 DNA reads TGTGCCAGCAGCTTTGGGACAGGGTACGAGCAGTACTTC. This sequence joins TRBV5-4 and TRBJ2-7; 9 bases are shared with TRBD1. From germline, CDR1 is SGHNT and CDR2 YYREEE (reference sequence). The junction had 1 base not matched to a gene; V was cut back by 2 bases and J by 4 bases. The length of the CDR3 is 13 residues.

This clone was found once. The V gene is TRBV3-1 (or the pseudogene TRBV3-2), the J gene TRBJ1-2, with no clear D. Per the germline V gene, CDR1 is LGHDT and CDR2 is YNNKEL (reference sequence). Trimming took 1 base from V and 0 from J, leaving 15 bases between them. The CDR3 sequence is 17 residues long. The CDR3 DNA reads as TGTGCCAGCAGCCAAGGAGGTAGTCGCTCGGCTAACTATGGCTACACCTTC. Its translation: CASSQGGSRSANYGYTF.

The V call is TRBV19, the J call TRBJ1-4; 8 bases line up with TRBD1. Germline V CDR1 and CDR2: LNHDA, SQIVND (reference sequence). The CDR3 runs to 15 residues. The trim removed 2 bases at V and 2 bases at J, leaving 1 base unmatched. The CDR3 nucleotides are TGTGCCAGTAGTATACAGGGGGCCACTAATGAAAAACTGTTTTTT. Its translation is CASSIQGATNEKLFF.

This clone was found a few times. The V and J genes are TRBV6-2 or TRBV6-3 and TRBJ1-5; D remains ambiguous. This CDR3 spans 13 amino acids. CDR1 and CDR2 from the germline V gene are MNHEY and SVGEGT. The V and J ends lost 3 bases and 2 bases respectively, with 5 bases between them. This CDR3 reads CASSYLGNQPQHF. Here the CDR3 DNA reads TGTGCCAGCAGTTATTTAGGCAATCAGCCCCAGCATTTT.

V usage is TRBV4-2 and J usage is TRBJ2-2; 9 bases are a match to TRBD2. Germline CDR1 is LGHNA and CDR2 is YNFKEQ. The length of the CDR3 is 17 residues. Losses at the gene ends were 0 bases for V and 3 bases for J; bases not matched to a gene: 5. As DNA, the CDR3 is TGTGCCAGCAGCCAAGATCCCATAGCGGGGGACACCGGGGAGCTGTTTTTT. It translates to CASSQDPIAGDTGELFF.

The genes are TRBV19 and TRBJ1-5; TRBD1 is a possible D gene (5 bases). The CDR3 consists of 15 residues. Germline values: CDR1 LNHDA, CDR2 SQIVND (reference sequence). Trimming took off 10 bases at V and 4 bases at J, with 20 bases between the two ends. The CDR3: CATNRDSAGNQPQHF. For the CDR3, the DNA is TGTGCCACGAACCGGGACTCCGCCGGTAATCAGCCCCAGCATTTT.

This clone was observed a single time. V gene TRBV6-5 combines with J gene TRBJ1-5; TRBD1 matches at 7 bases. Germline-derived CDR1 and CDR2 are MNHEY and SVGAGI. V shed 5 bases and J 2 bases; nucleotides not matched to a gene: 6. This CDR3 is 15 amino acids long. CDR3 sequence reads: CASSMTGLGNQPQHF. The CDR3 DNA is TGTGCCAGCAGTATGACAGGGTTAGGCAATCAGCCCCAGCATTTT.

This clone was counted a few times. The CDR3 reads CASSEWTLAKNIQYF. Here the CDR3 DNA reads TGTGCCAGCAGTGAATGGACATTAGCCAAAAACATTCAGTACTTC. V and J are TRBV6-1 and TRBJ2-4, with D perhaps TRBD1 (5 bases). CDR3 length: 15 amino acids. The germline V and J ends were trimmed by 2 bases and 0 bases, with 8 bases remaining between them. Germline-derived CDR1 and CDR2 are MNHNS and SASEGT.

The chain employs TRBV7-2 and TRBJ2-2; D is unresolved. The germline V gene encodes CDR1 SGHTA and CDR2 FQGNSA. V was cut by 5 bases and J by 6 bases, with 13 bases left in between. The CDR3 covers 14 residues. The CDR3 sequence is CASSPGPNAGELFF. The DNA of the CDR3 is TGTGCCAGCAGCCCAGGCCCCAACGCCGGGGAGCTGTTTTTT. Variable domain in full (rest from reference TRBV7-2 and TRBJ2-2): GAGVSQSPSNKVTEKGKDVELRCDPISGHTALYWYRQSLGQGLEFLIYFQGNSAPDKSGLPSDRFSAERTGGSVSTLTIQRTQQEDSAVYLCASSPGPNAGELFFGEGSRLTVL.

The J gene is TRBJ1-3, the V gene TRBV19; D gene unclear. V was trimmed by 7 bases and J by 2 bases, leaving 12 bases between them. CDR1 is LNHDA, CDR2 SQIVND, per germline (reference sequence). There are 14 residues in the CDR3. CDR3 DNA: TGTGCCAGTACAGCCGGGGAGCCTGGAAACACCATATATTTT. It specifies CASTAGEPGNTIYF.

The rearrangement uses TRBV24-1 and TRBJ2-2; 16 positions agree with TRBD2. This CDR3 is built from 20 residues. Trimming removed 3 bases from V and 3 bases from J; junction bases left unmatched: 9. CDR1 and CDR2 from the germline V gene are KGHDR and SFDVKD. CDR3 DNA: TGTGCCACCAGTGATCTGCCGGGACTAGCGGGGGGGCACGACACCGGGGAGCTGTTTTTT. Its translation is CATSDLPGLAGGHDTGELFF.